The entry that follows covers one TCR beta chain sequence. The specificity of this receptor is unknown. The record has no base qualities; no much larger clone is one base away. These data are taken from a study of cytomegalovirus exposure and HLA in healthy donors (dated by TCRdb to about 2017). Some background on the complete study: In an earlier analysis of under 600 of the donors, 276 Gb of sequence data and about 110 million unique TCR beta sequences from 150 million to 200 million T cells were reported. An early release covering just under 650 HLA-typed donors comprised around 300 gigabases of sequencing data and 85 million to 100 million unique TCR sequences. Of the 398 genotyped donors, 70% to 90% were placed in the genetic ancestry cluster associated with self-reported Caucasian donors. The study aimed to test whether cataloging public T cell receptors could reveal signatures of past pathogen exposure. The study used immunosequencing to profile the T cell repertoires of several hundred subjects and linked those repertoires to cytomegalovirus serostatus. A separate validation cohort of more than 100 different subjects was used in addition to the 666-subject first cohort. The study combined high-throughput TCR immunosequencing, statistical association of individual TCRs with disease status, and machine learning to predict cytomegalovirus infection status. A later analysis re-analyzed previously published TCR beta repertoires from 600 to 850 donors and added high-resolution HLA genotyping to study TCR occurrence patterns. In the later analysis, no new phenotypic data were used to find candidate immune exposures; instead, reliance was placed on TCR beta sequences and their occurrence across donors. To decide whether each TCR beta V gene segment behaved as functional or pseudogenic, an earlier analysis of some 600 of the donors relied on high-throughput TCR beta sequencing. Donor age, sex, ethnicity and CMV serostatus were collected together with the repertoire data. A later genetic analysis took genome-wide SNP genotypes for about 65% of the roughly 670 donors and used that subset as a discovery cohort. All discovery cohort repertoires had been generated on a single sequencing platform. HLA typing included class I and class II loci at four-digit resolution. The number of donors typed differed by locus, with roughly 620-640 for A, B, C, DRB1 and DQB1, around 500 for DQA1, under 610 for DPA1, and around 460 for DPB1. Four or five DR-DQ haplotypes were handled as single units for association and clustering because linkage in the cohort was strong. Across around 400 genotyped donors of the cohort, an average of roughly 230,000 unique TCR beta nucleotide sequences per donor were sequenced, and roughly 18% of those sequences were non-productive. Paper-wide results and their limitations: A later analysis found that TCR association rates varied across HLA loci, with DRB1 alleles showing the most associated TCRs and HLA-C alleles the fewest. Broadly in line with IMGT annotations, most TCR beta V segments showed up in productive rearrangements about 87% or about 30% of the time in an earlier analysis of some 590 of the donors. The classifier was reported to diagnose cytomegalovirus status with high specificity and sensitivity in both the original cohort and the validation cohort. According to the authors, the approach could potentially be generalized to other disease states and immunological phenotypes. Seventeen rarely observed V segments, including chromosome 9 orphons, were excluded from the earlier analysis of almost 600 of the donors because counts were too low. Some IMGT-functional V segments, including TRBV6-2 and TRBV6-3, could not be distinguished by the 87-base-pair reads and were therefore excluded. Because HLA typing was missing for some donors at each locus, association tests included only the typed subset. Correlated functional status among segregating V segments might be attributable to linkage disequilibrium, but an unknown experimental factor could not be ruled out. The cohort was sequenced for TCR beta chains only, and without alpha or paired-chain data the features that could be detected were limited. A few of the identified cytomegalovirus-associated TCR beta chains were confirmed in vitro to be specific for cytomegalovirus antigens. A later analysis reported that several top co-occurrence clusters appeared linked to parvovirus B19, influenza, CMV and Epstein-Barr virus. At a false discovery rate of 0.05, a later analysis linked some 17,000 TCR beta sequences to specific HLA alleles. A further reported finding was that TCR beta sequences accurately predicted the HLA-A and HLA-B alleles for most subjects in the first cohort. Most TCR sequences were seen in very few donors, while some public TCRs were found in many individuals. The study listed 170 or so TCR beta chains as associated with cytomegalovirus. A later genetic analysis reported fewer N-insertions in productive TCRs among donors in an Asian-associated ancestry cluster than the roughly 620-donor mean. In a later analysis, most CMV-associated TCR beta chains were found to appear HLA-restricted, with HLA associations seemingly driven largely by CMV exposure. In a later genetic analysis, a missense DCLRE1C variant was associated with V-gene and J-gene trimming of TCR beta chains, and the association was replicated in an independent cohort. Presence/absence analyses assumed roughly uniform sequencing depth across donors, an assumption that may not hold. When HLA alleles, especially DR and DQ, strongly co-occurred, attributing TCR associations to individual alleles was difficult. Compared with equally common non-associated chains, HLA-associated TCR beta chains in a later analysis were more clonally expanded and had lower generation probabilities. A cluster of highly shared sequence variants was judged likely to represent a technical artifact of the sequencing pipeline. The only immune exposure information available for the cohort was CMV serostatus.

The cohort comprised 670 or so healthy bone marrow donors. At the time of sampling, all cohort members were nominally healthy, though unrecorded immune exposures were likely present. The donor tested CMV seropositive, placing the donor among the 290 or so seropositive members of the cohort. Each donor provided a peripheral blood sample, and peripheral blood mononuclear cells were used for TCR beta sequencing. The Qiagen DNeasy Blood Extraction Kit was used to extract genomic DNA from the blood cell samples. Its CDR3 holds 12 amino acids, cysteine through phenylalanine. Of the read, only the CDR3 DNA is kept; its 36 bases are in frame from base 1. The junction shows trimming of 4 bases on V and 4 bases on J, plus 8 bases between the germline ends. The germline V gene supplies CDR1 SGHRS and CDR2 YFSETQ. The method behind the library was the immunoSEQ multiplex PCR assay. For the multiplex PCR, a mixture combining 60 forward primers for TCR Vbeta segments and 13 reverse primers for TCR Jbeta segments was used. The CDR3 region of rearranged TCR beta genes was amplified from genomic DNA with a multiplex PCR assay. The Illumina HiSeq System was used to sequence the amplified TCR beta libraries as 87-base-pair reads. As for how the authors treated the data: Across the 670 or so repertoires, a later analysis counted 80 million or so unique TCR beta chains, 9 million to 14 million of which were shared by at least two donors. A nearest-neighbor algorithm error-corrected the raw reads and collapsed the reads into unique sequences, merging closely related sequences to remove PCR and sequencing errors. To assign V, D and J gene segments, CDR3 sequences were aligned to IMGT reference sequences. For a sequence to be retained, a match of at least six nucleotides to both a V gene segment and a J gene segment was required. Rearrangements were classified as productive when the CDR3 lacked stop codons and remained in frame with V and J, and all other rearrangements were classified as non-productive. CDR3 was defined by IMGT convention, running from the second conserved V-encoded cysteine to the conserved J-encoded phenylalanine. The earlier analysis of about 590 of the donors excluded sequences that lacked an unambiguous match to a single V gene segment. An earlier analysis of under 750 of the donors called V segments functional above 56.7% productive rearrangements and segregating when the between-donor standard deviation exceeded 5%. A statistical classification framework was built for diagnosing cytomegalovirus status from the catalog of TCR beta chain sequences. V and J gene assignment, in a later analysis, came from comparing TCR nucleotide sequences with IMGT/GENE-DB human TR gene sequences. A later analysis assigned CDR3 sequences and most-parsimonious VDJ recombination scenarios with the TCRdist pipeline. A later analysis defined each TCR beta chain by its CDR3 amino acid sequence plus V-gene family, and excluded reads lacking a unique V-gene family. In a later analysis, several hundred highly shared, low-generation-probability nucleotide sequences were removed to address suspected cross-contamination and a sequencing artifact. In a later analysis, a clonal expansion index for each public chain was calculated from normalized within-repertoire ranks of inferred template counts. Generation probabilities in a later analysis came from a VDJ recombination model fitted to out-of-frame rearrangements, and those results were checked against IGoR. In a later analysis, TCR-TCR, TCR-HLA and TCR-CMV co-occurrence was scored with hypergeometric tests, and a repertoire-size bias correction was applied to TCR pairs. To estimate false discovery rates, a later analysis permuted the HLA or CMV assignments 20 times. In a later analysis, co-occurring TCRs were grouped using DBSCAN, with TCRdist sequence similarity added in when clustering inside HLA-allele-positive subsets. Co-occurrence clustering excluded repertoires with fewer than 30,000 or more than 120,000 public chains, plus five with anomalous nucleotide sharing. Imported from immuneACCESS, the table was reduced by TCRdb to in-frame sequences with V and J called. These copies leave out some clones; in studies compared against another copy, an unresolved V gene accounts for under half, and the cause of the remainder is not known. V, J and clone size are taken as reported in that table, and D and trimming were inferred from the DNA itself. Across this sample there are about 160,000 clones, with 75% seen only once. Of the sample, around 3% is held by the ten largest clones.

The rearrangement joined TRBV5-1 to TRBJ1-2; no D segment can be confidently identified. What was sequenced was PBMCs. This TCR was sampled from a woman in her 50s in good health and CMV-seropositive. CDR3 loop: CASSASSYGYTF. The nucleotide sequence reads TGCGCCAGCAGCGCCTCCAGCTATGGCTACACCTTC. Reference TRBV5-1 and TRBJ1-2 genes cover what lies past the CDR3, so the full variable domain is KAGVTQTPRYLIKTRGQQVTLSCSPISGHRSVSWYQQTPGQGLQFLFEYFSETQRNKGNFPGRFSGRQFSNSRSEMNVSTLELGDSALYLCASSASSYGYTFGSGTRLTVV.